The clone carrying this TCR beta chain was counted a few times. Its specificity is unknown. The time point is: late sampling 161 to 241 days after vaccination in three convalescent patients. Treatment in this sample: roughly ten-day PBMC culture with coronavirus spike peptide pools or control peptides (ViraFEST assay). Cultured CD4+ T-cell DNA underwent Oncomine TCR Beta short-read sequencing. TCRdb itself ran the PCR reads through MiXCR, one entry per CDR3 protein. The sample contains about 26,000 distinct CDR3 sequences, 36% of which appear only once. The entry originates in a study of vaccination and CD4 T cells after COVID-19. Study conclusions and caveats: When vaccine-specific clones from convalescent patients were examined, 304 of 307 were spike mono-reactive. Detection of a median roughly 83% of reactive clones in convalescent patients was confined to the period after vaccination.

Specimen: CD4+ T cells from blood, cultured in vitro, collected about 7 months after SARS-CoV-2 vaccination. The sequence came from a human donor who had recovered from COVID-19.

In DNA form, the CDR3 reads TGTGCCAGCAATTTGTTGGGGGAGCAGTACTTC. Amino acids: CASNLLGEQYF. J is TRBJ2-7 and V is TRBV28; D gene uncertain. The V end lost 7 bases, the J end lost 7 bases, and 11 bases lay between the germline ends. Germline CDR1 reads MDHEN; CDR2 reads SYDVKM. CDR3 length: 11 residues.